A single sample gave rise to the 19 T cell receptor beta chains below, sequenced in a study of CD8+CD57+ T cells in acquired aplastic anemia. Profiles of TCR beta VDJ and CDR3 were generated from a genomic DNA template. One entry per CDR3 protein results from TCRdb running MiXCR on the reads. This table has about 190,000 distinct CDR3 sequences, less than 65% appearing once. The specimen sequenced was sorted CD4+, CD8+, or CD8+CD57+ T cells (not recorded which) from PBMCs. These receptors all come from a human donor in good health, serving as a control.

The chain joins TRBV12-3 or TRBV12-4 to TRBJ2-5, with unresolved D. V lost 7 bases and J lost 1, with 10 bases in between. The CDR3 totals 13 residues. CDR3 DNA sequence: TGTGCCAGCACGAACCGACCCCAAGAGACCCAGTACTTC. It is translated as CASTNRPQETQYF.

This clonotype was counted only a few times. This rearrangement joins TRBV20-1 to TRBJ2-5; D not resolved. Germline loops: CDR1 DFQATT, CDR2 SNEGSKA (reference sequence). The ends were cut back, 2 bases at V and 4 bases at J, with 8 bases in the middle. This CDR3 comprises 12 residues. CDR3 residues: CSARRTRETQYF. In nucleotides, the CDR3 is TGCAGTGCTAGAAGAACTCGAGAGACCCAGTACTTC.

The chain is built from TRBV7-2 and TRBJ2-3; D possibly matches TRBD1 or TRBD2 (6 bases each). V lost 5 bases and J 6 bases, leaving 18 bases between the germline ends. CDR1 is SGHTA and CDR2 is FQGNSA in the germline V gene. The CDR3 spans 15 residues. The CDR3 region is CASSPAFAGGDTQYF. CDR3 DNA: TGTGCCAGCAGCCCTGCCTTTGCCGGGGGCGATACGCAGTATTTT.

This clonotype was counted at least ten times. The CDR3 nucleotides read TGTGCCAGCAGCTTAGGGTCCAAGGGACAGGGGAGTAATTCACCCCTCCACTTT. Amino acids: CASSLGSKGQGSNSPLHF. The rearrangement links TRBV7-9 to TRBJ1-6; 10 bases align to TRBD1. In germline, CDR1 is SEHNR, CDR2 FQNEAQ (reference sequence). J lost 6 bases, V lost 1 base, and 9 bases had no gene match. The CDR3 is 18 amino acids.

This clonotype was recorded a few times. The CDR3 here is CATSDTRVRETQYF. The CDR3 coding sequence is TGTGCCACCAGTGATACCAGGGTTCGTGAGACCCAGTACTTC. The rearrangement links TRBV24-1 to TRBJ2-5; D is possibly TRBD1 (5 bases). Looked up from germline, CDR1 is KGHDR and CDR2 is SFDVKD. This CDR3 spans 14 amino acids. Trimming removed 3 bases from V and 5 bases from J, with 12 bases in between.

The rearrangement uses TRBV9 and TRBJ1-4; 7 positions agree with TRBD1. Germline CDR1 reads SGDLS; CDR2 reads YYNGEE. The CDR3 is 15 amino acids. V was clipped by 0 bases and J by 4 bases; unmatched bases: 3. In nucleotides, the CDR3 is TGTGCCAGCAGCGTAGCCGGGGACAGTAATGAAAAACTGTTTTTT. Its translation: CASSVAGDSNEKLFF.

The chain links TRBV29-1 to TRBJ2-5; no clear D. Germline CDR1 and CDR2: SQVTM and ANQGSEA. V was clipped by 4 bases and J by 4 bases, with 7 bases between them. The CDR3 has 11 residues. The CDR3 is CSVADTETQYF. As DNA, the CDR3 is TGCAGCGTTGCTGACACAGAGACCCAGTACTTC.

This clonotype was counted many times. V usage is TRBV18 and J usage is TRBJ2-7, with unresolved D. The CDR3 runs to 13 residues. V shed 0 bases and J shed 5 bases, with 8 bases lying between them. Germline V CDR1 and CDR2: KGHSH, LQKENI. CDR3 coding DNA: TGTGCCAGCTCACCACCCGACGTTCACGAGCAGTACTTC. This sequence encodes CASSPPDVHEQYF.

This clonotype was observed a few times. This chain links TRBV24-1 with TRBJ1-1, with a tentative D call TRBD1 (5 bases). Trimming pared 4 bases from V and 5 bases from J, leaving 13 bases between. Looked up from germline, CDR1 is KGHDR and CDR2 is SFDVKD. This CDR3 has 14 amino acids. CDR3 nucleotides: TGTGCCACCAGTGAAAGGGACCGAGGAACTGAAGCTTTCTTT. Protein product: CATSERDRGTEAFF.

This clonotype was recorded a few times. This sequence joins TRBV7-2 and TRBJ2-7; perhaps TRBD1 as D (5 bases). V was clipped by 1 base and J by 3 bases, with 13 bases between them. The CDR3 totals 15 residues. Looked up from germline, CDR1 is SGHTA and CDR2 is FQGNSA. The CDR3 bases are TGTGCCAGCAGCTTAGAATGGGGCCCCAACTACGAGCAGTACTTC. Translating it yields CASSLEWGPNYEQYF.

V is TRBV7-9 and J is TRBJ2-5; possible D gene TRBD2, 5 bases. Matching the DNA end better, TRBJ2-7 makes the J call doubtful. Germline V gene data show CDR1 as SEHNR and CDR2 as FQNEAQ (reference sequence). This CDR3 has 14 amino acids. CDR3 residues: CASSATGSSYEQYF. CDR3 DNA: TGTGCCAGCAGCGCTACTGGGAGCTCCTACGAGCAGTACTTC.

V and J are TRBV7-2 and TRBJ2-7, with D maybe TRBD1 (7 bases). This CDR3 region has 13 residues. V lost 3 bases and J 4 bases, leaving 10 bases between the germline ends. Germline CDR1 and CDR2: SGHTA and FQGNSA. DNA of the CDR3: TGTGCCAGCAGCTTGACAGGGAGGTACGAGCAGTACGTC. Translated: CASSLTGRYEQYV.

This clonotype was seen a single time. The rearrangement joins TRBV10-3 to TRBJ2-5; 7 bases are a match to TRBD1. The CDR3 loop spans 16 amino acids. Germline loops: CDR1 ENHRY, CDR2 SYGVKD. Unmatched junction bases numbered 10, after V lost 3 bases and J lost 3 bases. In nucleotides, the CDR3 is TGTGCCATCAGTGAAAGGGACAGAGCGGTGGAAGAGACCCAGTACTTC. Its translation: CAISERDRAVEETQYF.

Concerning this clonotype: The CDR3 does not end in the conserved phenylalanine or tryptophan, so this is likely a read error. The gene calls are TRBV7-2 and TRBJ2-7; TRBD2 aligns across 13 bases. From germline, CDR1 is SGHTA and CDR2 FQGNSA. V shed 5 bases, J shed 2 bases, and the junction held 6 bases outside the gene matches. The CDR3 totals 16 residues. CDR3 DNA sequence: TGTGCCAGCAGCCAGACGGGGACTAGCGGGGCCTACGAGCAGTACCTC. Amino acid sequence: CASSQTGTSGAYEQYL.

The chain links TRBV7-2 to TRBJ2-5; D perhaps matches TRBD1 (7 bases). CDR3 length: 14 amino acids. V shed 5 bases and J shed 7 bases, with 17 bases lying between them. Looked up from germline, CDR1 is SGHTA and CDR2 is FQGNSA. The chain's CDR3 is CASSASGGGGTQYF. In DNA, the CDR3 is TGTGCCAGCAGCGCTTCAGGGGGAGGAGGGACCCAGTACTTC.

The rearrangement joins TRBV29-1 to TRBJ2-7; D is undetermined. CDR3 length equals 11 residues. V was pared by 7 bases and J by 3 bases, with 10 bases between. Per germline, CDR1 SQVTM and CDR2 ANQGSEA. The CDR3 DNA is TGCAGCGCCAGTAATTTCTACGAGCAGTACTTC. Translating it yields CSASNFYEQYF.

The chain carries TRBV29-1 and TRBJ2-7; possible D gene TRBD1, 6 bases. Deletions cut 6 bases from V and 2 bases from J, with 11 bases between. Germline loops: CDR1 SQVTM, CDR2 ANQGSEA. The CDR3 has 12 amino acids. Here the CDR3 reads CSVGQLTYEQYF. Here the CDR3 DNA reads TGCAGCGTCGGACAGCTTACCTACGAGCAGTACTTC.

The CDR3 sequence is CASRRIAGGAYNEQFF. Written as DNA, the CDR3 is TGTGCCAGCAGGCGAATAGCGGGGGGGGCCTACAATGAGCAGTTCTTC. This chain joins TRBV7-2 and TRBJ2-1; 11 bases line up with TRBD2. CDR1 and CDR2 (germline): SGHTA, FQGNSA. The junction had 6 bases not matched to a gene; V was cut back by 6 bases and J by 2 bases. The CDR3 has 16 amino acids. Full variable domain (outside the CDR3, taken from reference TRBV7-2 and TRBJ2-1): GAGVSQSPSNKVTEKGKDVELRCDPISGHTALYWYRQSLGQGLEFLIYFQGNSAPDKSGLPSDRFSAERTGGSVSTLTIQRTQQEDSAVYLCASRRIAGGAYNEQFFGPGTRLTVL.

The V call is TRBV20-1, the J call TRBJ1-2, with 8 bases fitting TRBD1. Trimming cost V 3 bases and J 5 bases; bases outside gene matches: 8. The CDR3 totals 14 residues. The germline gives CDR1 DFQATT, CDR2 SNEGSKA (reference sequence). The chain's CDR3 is CSASLTGVWYGYTF. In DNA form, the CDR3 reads TGCAGTGCTAGCCTGACAGGGGTATGGTATGGCTACACCTTC.